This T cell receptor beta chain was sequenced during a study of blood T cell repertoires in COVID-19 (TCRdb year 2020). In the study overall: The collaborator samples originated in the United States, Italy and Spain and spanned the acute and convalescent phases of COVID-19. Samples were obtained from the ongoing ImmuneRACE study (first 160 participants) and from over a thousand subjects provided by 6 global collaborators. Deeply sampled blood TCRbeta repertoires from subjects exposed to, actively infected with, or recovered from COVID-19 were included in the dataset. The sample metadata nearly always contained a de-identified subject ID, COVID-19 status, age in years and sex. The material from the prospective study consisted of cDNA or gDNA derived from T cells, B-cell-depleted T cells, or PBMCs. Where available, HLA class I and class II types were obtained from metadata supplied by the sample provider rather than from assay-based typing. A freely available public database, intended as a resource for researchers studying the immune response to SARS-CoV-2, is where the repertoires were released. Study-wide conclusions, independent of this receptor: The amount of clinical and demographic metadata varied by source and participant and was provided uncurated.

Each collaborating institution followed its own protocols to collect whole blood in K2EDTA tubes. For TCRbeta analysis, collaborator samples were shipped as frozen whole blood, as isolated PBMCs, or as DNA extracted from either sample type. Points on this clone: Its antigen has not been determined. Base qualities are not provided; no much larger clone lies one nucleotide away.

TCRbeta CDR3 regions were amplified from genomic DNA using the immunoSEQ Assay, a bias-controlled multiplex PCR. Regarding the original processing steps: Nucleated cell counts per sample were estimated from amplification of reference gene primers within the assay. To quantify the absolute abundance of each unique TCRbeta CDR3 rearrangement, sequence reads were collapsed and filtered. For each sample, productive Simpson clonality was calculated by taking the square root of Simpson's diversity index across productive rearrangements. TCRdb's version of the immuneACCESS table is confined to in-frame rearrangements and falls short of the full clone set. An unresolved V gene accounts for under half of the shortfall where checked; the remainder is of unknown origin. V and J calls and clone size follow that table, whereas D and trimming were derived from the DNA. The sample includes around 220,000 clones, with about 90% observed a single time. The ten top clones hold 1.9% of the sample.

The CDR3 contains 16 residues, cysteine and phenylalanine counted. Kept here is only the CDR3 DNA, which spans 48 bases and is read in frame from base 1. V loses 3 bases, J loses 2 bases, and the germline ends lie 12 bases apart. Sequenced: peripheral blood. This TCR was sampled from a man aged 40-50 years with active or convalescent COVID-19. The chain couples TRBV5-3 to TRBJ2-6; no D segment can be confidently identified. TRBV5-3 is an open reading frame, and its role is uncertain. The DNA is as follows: TGTGCCAGAAGCTGCCGCAGCAGGACTGGGGCCAACGTCCTGACTTTC. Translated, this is CARSCRSRTGANVLTF.